The 2 T cell receptor beta chains below were found in one sample sequenced in a study of blood T cell repertoires in COVID-19. Sequenced by immunoSEQ multiplex PCR; TCRdb stores in-frame clones only, minus some. This table holds around 250,000 clones, roughly 80% found once. Input material: peripheral blood. The receptors shown here come from a young woman with acute or convalescent COVID-19.

The V gene is TRBV10-2, the J gene TRBJ2-1; 7 positions agree with TRBD1. Looked up from germline, CDR1 is WSHSY and CDR2 is SAAADI. CDR3 length: 16 residues. The V segment lost 2 bases and the J segment 2 bases; nucleotides outside the gene matches: 6. DNA for the CDR3: TGCGCCAGCAGTGAGCCGACAGGGCTGGCCTACAATGAGCAGTTCTTC. Its protein is CASSEPTGLAYNEQFF.

This sequence joins TRBV29-1 and TRBJ2-7, with TRBD2 matching 8 bases. From germline, CDR1 is SQVTM and CDR2 ANQGSEA. This CDR3 comprises 15 residues. V lost 6 bases, J lost 1 base, and 11 bases stayed unmatched. The CDR3 nucleotides read TGCAGCGTCGAAAATAGCGGGAAGGCTTCCTACGAGCAGTACTTC. This sequence encodes CSVENSGKASYEQYF.